These 25 T cell receptor beta chains originate from one sample sequenced in a study of T cell repertoires in cytomegalovirus infection. One entry per CDR3 protein results from TCRdb running MiXCR on the reads. This sample has some 300,000 distinct CDR3 sequences, with roughly 15% found just once. The specimen sequenced was PBMCs. Receptors originate from a human donor in good health (CMV status not recorded). Some clones in this sample may be carry-over from other donors' samples.

This clonotype was observed many times. The chain joins TRBV7-9 to TRBJ1-4; 9 nucleotides agree with TRBD1. J gave up 3 bases and V 3 bases, and 5 bases lay outside the gene matches. The CDR3 covers 16 residues. CDR1 SEHNR and CDR2 FQNEAQ come from the germline V gene (reference sequence). The CDR3 spells CASSFKTGGPNEKLFF. CDR3 DNA: TGTGCCAGCAGCTTCAAAACAGGGGGCCCTAATGAAAAACTGTTTTTT. Variable domain in full (rest from reference TRBV7-9 and TRBJ1-4): DTGVSQNPRHKITKRGQNVTFRCDPISEHNRLYWYRQTLGQGPEFLTYFQNEAQLEKSRLLSDRFSAERPKGSFSTLEIQRTEQGDSAMYLCASSFKTGGPNEKLFFGSGTQLSVL.

In its sample, this clonotype was seen many times. J is TRBJ1-1 and V is TRBV6-4; no clear D gene. The length of the CDR3 is 13 residues. V lost 6 bases and J 1 base, leaving 9 bases between the germline ends. Germline V gene data show CDR1 as MRHNA and CDR2 as SNTAGT. The CDR3 protein is CASRAQPNTEAFF. In DNA form, the CDR3 reads TGTGCCAGCAGAGCCCAACCGAACACTGAAGCTTTCTTT.

The chain couples TRBV5-1 to TRBJ2-1; the D gene is possibly TRBD1 (6 bases). With 3 bases removed from V and 2 bases from J, the gap between germline ends came to 15 bases. Germline-derived CDR1 and CDR2 are SGHRS and YFSETQ. This CDR3 has 16 amino acids. The CDR3 DNA reads as TGCGCCAGCAGCTCGGGCCAGGGGATGACCTACAATGAGCAGTTCTTC. Protein sequence: CASSSGQGMTYNEQFF.

The sample holds many counts of this clonotype. The rearrangement links TRBV28 to TRBJ1-5; D not certain. The V end lost 8 bases, the J end lost 7 bases, and 12 bases lay between the germline ends. CDR3 length: 12 residues. In germline, CDR1 is MDHEN, CDR2 SYDVKM. The CDR3 reads CASWGNLQPQHF. The CDR3 DNA reads TGTGCCAGCTGGGGAAACTTGCAGCCCCAGCATTTT.

The sample holds a few counts of this clonotype. The chain combines TRBV5-1 with TRBJ1-1; D is uncertain. V was clipped by 2 bases and J by 6 bases, with 14 bases between them. Germline loops: CDR1 SGHRS, CDR2 YFSETQ. This CDR3 is 14 amino acids long. The CDR3: CASSFSGPEAEAFF. The CDR3 nucleotides are TGCGCCAGCAGCTTCTCCGGGCCGGAGGCTGAAGCTTTCTTT.

In its sample, this clonotype was seen once. This chain joins TRBV7-3 and TRBJ1-1; D uncertain. V shed 5 bases and J shed 3 bases, with 7 bases lying between them. The CDR3 contains 12 residues. Germline V CDR1 and CDR2: SGHTA, FQGTGA. In nucleotides, the CDR3 is TGTGCCAGCAGCATGAGCGACACTGAAGCTTTCTTT. This encodes CASSMSDTEAFF. The variable domain in full, completed from reference TRBV7-3 and TRBJ1-1, reads GAGVSQTPSNKVTEKGKYVELRCDPISGHTALYWYRQSLGQGPEFLIYFQGTGAADDSGLPNDRFFAVRPEGSVSTLKIQRTERGDSAVYLCASSMSDTEAFFGQGTRLTVV.

The J gene is TRBJ2-7, the V gene TRBV5-1; no definite D call. Between the trimmed V and J ends, which lost 3 bases and 6 bases, there was a span of 10 bases. There are 12 residues in the CDR3. CDR1 and CDR2 from the germline V gene are SGHRS and YFSETQ. As DNA, the CDR3 is TGCGCCAGCAGCTCAACGGTCGGCGAGCAGTACTTC. It codes for CASSSTVGEQYF. The variable domain in full, with the rest retrieved from reference TRBV5-1 and TRBJ2-7, is KAGVTQTPRYLIKTRGQQVTLSCSPISGHRSVSWYQQTPGQGLQFLFEYFSETQRNKGNFPGRFSGRQFSNSRSEMNVSTLELGDSALYLCASSSTVGEQYFGPGTRLTVT.

This clonotype was recorded at least ten times. V gene TRBV7-2 combines with J gene TRBJ1-4; 7 bases are a match to TRBD1. The CDR3 is made up of 17 amino acids. Germline-derived CDR1 and CDR2 are SGHTA and FQGNSA. V was pared by 1 base and J by 3 bases, with 8 bases of the junction left unmatched. The CDR3 sequence: CASSLESVGTANEKLFF. CDR3 sequence (DNA): TGTGCCAGCAGCTTAGAATCGGTCGGGACAGCTAATGAAAAACTGTTTTTT.

This clonotype was seen ten or more times. The chain has TRBV20-1 and TRBJ1-2; 7 bases are shared with TRBD1. The germline CDR1 and CDR2 sequences are DFQATT and SNEGSKA (reference sequence). J gave up 6 bases and V 2 bases, and 6 bases lay outside the gene matches. This CDR3 is built from 13 residues. The chain's CDR3 is CSARQGGSDGYTF. As DNA, the CDR3 is TGCAGTGCTAGACAGGGGGGAAGCGATGGCTACACCTTC.

This clonotype was recorded once. The chain joins TRBV12-3 or TRBV12-4 to TRBJ2-3; D perhaps matches TRBD2 (6 bases). This CDR3 contains 14 residues. Trimming pared 5 bases from V and 2 bases from J, leaving 11 bases between. CDR3 sequence (DNA): TGTGCCAGCAGTCCACGGGACTTCACAGATACGCAGTATTTT. Its protein is CASSPRDFTDTQYF.

The chain uses TRBV20-1 and TRBJ1-5, with D possibly TRBD1 on 6 matching bases. V lost 4 bases and J 5 bases, leaving 21 bases between the germline ends. CDR1 DFQATT and CDR2 SNEGSKA come from the germline V gene (reference sequence). The CDR3 extends over 16 amino acids. Here the CDR3 reads CSATPLHRDRDQPQHF. CDR3 sequence (DNA): TGCAGTGCTACCCCCCTCCACAGGGACCGAGATCAGCCCCAGCATTTT.

This clonotype showed up just a few times. This chain connects TRBV5-4 to TRBJ2-7; D possibly corresponds to TRBD1 (5 bases). This CDR3 has 14 amino acids. Trimming shortened V by 4 bases and J by 5 bases, and 16 bases separated the two germline ends. Germline V gene lookup returns CDR1 SGHNT and CDR2 YYREEE (reference sequence). The CDR3 nucleotides are TGTGCCAGCAGCCCCTTCGGCAGGGTCAACGAGCAGTACTTC. This sequence encodes CASSPFGRVNEQYF. Full variable domain (rest looked up from reference TRBV5-4 and TRBJ2-7): ETGVTQSPTHLIKTRGQQVTLRCSSQSGHNTVSWYQQALGQGPQFIFQYYREEENGRGNFPPRFSGLQFPNYSSELNVNALELDDSALYLCASSPFGRVNEQYFGPGTRLTVT.

This clonotype was found a few times. This chain connects TRBV18 to TRBJ2-5, with 8 bases fitting TRBD2. V gave up 3 bases and J gave up 4 bases; unmatched junction bases: 10. The germline V gene has CDR1 KGHSH and CDR2 LQKENI. The CDR3 sequence is 16 residues long. CDR3 sequence reads: CASSPNYGGAGETQYF. The CDR3 DNA reads as TGTGCCAGCTCACCTAACTACGGGGGGGCCGGAGAGACCCAGTACTTC.

This clonotype was detected many times. The chain is built from TRBV6-1 and TRBJ2-7; tentatively, D is TRBD1 (6 bases). V shed 7 bases and J shed 1 base, with 8 bases lying between them. The length of the CDR3 is 12 residues. Germline V lookup: CDR1 MNHNS, CDR2 SASEGT. This chain's CDR3 is CASKDRSYEQYF. The CDR3, as DNA: TGTGCCAGCAAGGACAGATCCTACGAGCAGTACTTC.

This clonotype showed up just a few times. This sequence joins TRBV12-3 or TRBV12-4 and TRBJ1-2; D uncertain. With 4 bases removed from V and 4 bases from J, the gap between germline ends came to 10 bases. The CDR3 is 13 amino acids. In DNA form, the CDR3 reads TGTGCCAGCAGTTGGGGTGGGAGCTATGGCTACACCTTC. Its translation: CASSWGGSYGYTF.

In its sample, this clonotype was seen a few times. The V gene is TRBV27, the J gene TRBJ1-2; no firm D call. This CDR3 has 15 amino acids. Per the germline V gene, CDR1 is MNHEY and CDR2 is SMNVEV (reference sequence). V was clipped by 7 bases and J by 6 bases, with 21 bases between them. CDR3 nucleotide sequence: TGTGCCAGCAAAAAAACCGGCGGGGTCTTCGATGGCTACACCTTC. This codes for CASKKTGGVFDGYTF.

The chain couples TRBV7-6 to TRBJ2-1; TRBD1 is a possible D gene (5 bases). CDR1 SGHVS and CDR2 FNYEAQ come from the germline V gene. This CDR3 comprises 15 residues. The V gene lost 1 base and the J gene lost 4 bases, with 11 bases spanning the gap. CDR3 sequence: CASSLDLGPYNEQFF. The CDR3 coding sequence is TGTGCCAGCAGCTTAGATTTGGGGCCTTACAATGAGCAGTTCTTC.

The chain is built from TRBV12-3 or TRBV12-4 and TRBJ1-2; D unclear. The CDR3 length is 11 residues. Trimming shortened V by 6 bases and J by 4 bases, and 6 bases separated the two germline ends. The CDR3 sequence: CASRGFYGYTF. The CDR3 region has the DNA TGTGCCAGCAGGGGGTTCTATGGCTACACCTTC.

This clonotype has a handful of counts. The chain links TRBV7-2 to TRBJ2-5; TRBD2 might be the D (5 bases). In germline, CDR1 is SGHTA, CDR2 FQGNSA. V was cut by 1 base and J by 4 bases, with 10 bases left in between. CDR3 length: 14 amino acids. Here the CDR3 reads CASSLGVSVETQYF. The CDR3 DNA sequence: TGTGCCAGCAGCTTAGGCGTTAGCGTAGAGACCCAGTACTTC. The complete variable domain, with remaining parts taken from reference TRBV7-2 and TRBJ2-5, reads GAGVSQSPSNKVTEKGKDVELRCDPISGHTALYWYRQSLGQGLEFLIYFQGNSAPDKSGLPSDRFSAERTGGSVSTLTIQRTQQEDSAVYLCASSLGVSVETQYFGPGTRLLVL.

The table lists this clonotype with a few counts. The chain carries TRBV5-8 and TRBJ1-1; 9 bases align to TRBD1. V dropped 4 bases and J dropped 4; count of bases not matched to a gene: 11. The CDR3 contains 16 residues. The germline V gene encodes CDR1 SGHTS and CDR2 YDEGEE. The CDR3 loop reads CASSRNRGRVSTEAFF. In nucleotides, the CDR3 is TGTGCCAGCAGCCGGAACAGGGGGCGCGTTAGCACTGAAGCTTTCTTT.

The chain employs TRBV7-4 and TRBJ1-2; no clear D gene. The V end was cut by 5 bases, the J end by 0 bases, with 28 bases between. Germline V gene lookup returns CDR1 SGHVT and CDR2 SQSDAQ. The CDR3 consists of 20 residues. Here the CDR3 DNA reads TGTGCCAGCAGCGCCATCCGTGGGAGAGACTCTTACGTTGCTAACTATGGCTACACCTTC. As protein: CASSAIRGRDSYVANYGYTF.

This chain connects TRBV20-1 to TRBJ2-1, with 9 bases that match TRBD2. The CDR3 extends over 14 amino acids. V lost 5 bases, J lost 5 bases, and 7 bases stayed unmatched. Germline values: CDR1 DFQATT, CDR2 SNEGSKA (reference sequence). CDR3 residues: CSAPVGLANNEQFF. The CDR3, as DNA: TGCAGTGCTCCCGTTGGACTAGCGAACAATGAGCAGTTCTTC.

The chain uses TRBV9 and TRBJ2-3, with 11 bases fitting TRBD2. CDR1 and CDR2 (germline): SGDLS, YYNGEE. The CDR3 is made up of 16 amino acids. The V segment lost 4 bases and the J segment 5 bases; nucleotides outside the gene matches: 9. The CDR3 spells CASSPAIAGGQDTQYF. As DNA, the CDR3 is TGTGCCAGCAGCCCCGCGATAGCGGGGGGGCAAGATACGCAGTATTTT.

This clonotype was seen many times. The chain links TRBV2 to TRBJ2-4, with 8 positions matching TRBD2. J lost 8 bases, V lost 6 bases, and 9 bases had no gene match. The length of the CDR3 is 14 residues. Germline loops: CDR1 SNHLY, CDR2 FYNNEI. CDR3 residues: CASRNGGALDIQYF. For the CDR3, the DNA is TGTGCCAGCAGGAACGGGGGGGCTTTGGACATTCAGTACTTC.

The V and J genes are TRBV20-1 and TRBJ2-2; a possible D gene is TRBD2 (7 bases). The CDR3 has 14 residues. CDR1 and CDR2 from the germline V gene are DFQATT and SNEGSKA (reference sequence). V shed 6 bases and J shed 4 bases, with 15 bases lying between them. The CDR3 reads CSALGGGSTGELFF. CDR3 DNA sequence: TGCAGTGCGTTAGGGGGGGGCAGCACCGGGGAGCTGTTTTTT.